These 12 T cell receptor beta chains share one sample of origin, sequenced in a study of shared clonotypes between healthy human individuals. Positively selected for CCR7, the CD45RO-negative cells used as naive CD8 cells excluded terminally differentiated effector memory CD45RA+ cells. TCRdb's table, derived via immunoSEQ multiplex PCR, lists solely in-frame clones and lacks some. This sample carries about 2.2 million clones, 85% to 95% of them seen once, and the ten largest clones take 1.5% to 2%. Sequenced: naive CD8+ T cells from PBMCs. All receptors come from a man younger than 35 in good health. Some clones in this sample may be carry-over from other donors' samples.

The chain joins TRBV28 to TRBJ2-1; 7 nucleotides align to TRBD2. Germline V gene sequence: CDR1 MDHEN, CDR2 SYDVKM. The CDR3 is made up of 15 amino acids. The junction had 10 bases not matched to a gene; V was cut back by 8 bases and J by 3 bases. The CDR3 DNA follows: TGTGCCAGCGCGTACGTAAGCGGGATCTACAATGAGCAGTTCTTC. Its translation: CASAYVSGIYNEQFF.

The count of this clone is one. The chain has TRBV7-9 and TRBJ1-1; the match to TRBD1 covers 7 bases. Trimming at V came to 1 base and at J to 0 bases, leaving 2 bases not matched to a gene. Germline values: CDR1 SEHNR, CDR2 FQNEAQ (reference sequence). There are 15 residues in the CDR3. The CDR3 here is CASSLGTGVNTEAFF. As DNA, the CDR3 is TGTGCCAGCAGCTTAGGGACAGGCGTGAACACTGAAGCTTTCTTT.

The chain links TRBV28 to TRBJ2-1; 7 bases are shared with TRBD2. The CDR3 runs to 15 residues. The germline V gene encodes CDR1 MDHEN and CDR2 SYDVKM. V was clipped by 2 bases and J by 7 bases; unmatched bases: 8. The CDR3 DNA follows: TGTGCCAGCAGTTTAGGGTGGGAGGGCCGTAATGAGCAGTTCTTC. Residues: CASSLGWEGRNEQFF.

The J gene is TRBJ2-1, the V gene TRBV28; TRBD2 aligns across 9 bases. The germline CDR1 and CDR2 sequences are MDHEN and SYDVKM. With V trimmed by 4 bases and J by 6 bases, 19 bases remained unmatched. This CDR3 region has 19 residues. CDR3 loop: CASSSLLREGHTVVNEQFF. The CDR3 DNA sequence: TGTGCCAGCAGTTCCCTCCTGCGGGAGGGACATACTGTGGTCAATGAGCAGTTCTTC.

V and J are TRBV27 and TRBJ2-7; D unclear. CDR3 length: 14 residues. V shed 6 bases and J shed 6 bases, with 18 bases lying between them. Germline V gives CDR1 MNHEY, CDR2 SMNVEV (reference sequence). In DNA, the CDR3 is TGTGCCAGCAGCGTCTATGGAGCCGGTGGCGAGCAGTACTTC. Its translation is CASSVYGAGGEQYF.

The genes are TRBV5-6 and TRBJ1-2, with 12 bases fitting TRBD1. Per germline, CDR1 SGHDT and CDR2 YYEEEE. Unmatched junction bases numbered 3, after V lost 2 bases and J lost 7 bases. This CDR3 spans 14 amino acids. CDR3 loop: CASSFGTGGFGYTF. For the CDR3, the DNA is TGTGCCAGCAGCTTTGGGACAGGGGGCTTTGGCTACACCTTC.

This chain uses TRBV4-3 with TRBJ2-7; D remains ambiguous. The CDR3 covers 15 residues. Per germline, CDR1 LGHNA and CDR2 YSLEER. V was clipped by 1 base and J by 4 bases, with 14 bases between them. CDR3 bases: TGCGCCAGCAGCCAAGGGTCGCCTCTCCTTTACGAGCAGTACTTC. Its protein is CASSQGSPLLYEQYF.

The chain uses TRBV7-8 and TRBJ2-1; 8 bases match TRBD2. The CDR3 contains 15 residues. V dropped 2 bases and J dropped 2; count of bases not matched to a gene: 2. Germline CDR1 reads SGHVS; CDR2 reads FQNEAQ. The CDR3 sequence is CASSLTSGPYNEQFF. The CDR3 DNA sequence: TGTGCCAGCAGCTTAACTAGCGGCCCCTACAATGAGCAGTTCTTC.

The sample holds one count of this clone. V and J are TRBV27 and TRBJ2-5, with unresolved D. Germline CDR1 MNHEY, CDR2 SMNVEV (reference sequence). Deletions cut 4 bases from V and 2 bases from J, with 11 bases between. The CDR3 has 14 amino acids. CDR3 DNA: TGTGCCAGCAGTTCCCTAGGATCTCAAGAGACCCAGTACTTC. Amino acids: CASSSLGSQETQYF.

The rearrangement uses TRBV5-1 and TRBJ1-2, with D unclear. Trimming took off 0 bases at V and 8 bases at J, with 17 bases between the two ends. The CDR3 contains 15 residues. Germline V gene sequence: CDR1 SGHRS, CDR2 YFSETQ. The CDR3 loop reads CASSLGGLLTQGYTF. Here the CDR3 DNA reads TGCGCCAGCAGCTTGGGGGGTCTCTTGACACAAGGCTACACCTTC.

DNA of the CDR3: TGTGCCAGCAGCCCCTACGGACAGGGGGCATACTACGAGCAGTACTTC. Amino acid sequence: CASSPYGQGAYYEQYF. This chain connects TRBV7-6 to TRBJ2-7, with 11 bases lining up with TRBD1. V dropped 5 bases and J dropped 3; count of bases not matched to a gene: 9. CDR1 and CDR2 from the germline V gene are SGHVS and FNYEAQ. CDR3 size: 16 residues.

To note about this clone: Other DNA sequences in this specimen translate into the identical CDR3. V usage is TRBV7-3 and J usage is TRBJ2-3; D remains ambiguous. Trimming left V 2 bases short and J 3 bases short, with 3 bases between. Germline assignment: CDR1 SGHTA and CDR2 FQGTGA. There are 12 residues in the CDR3. CDR3 coding DNA: TGTGCCAGCAGCTTAGGAACAGATACGCAGTATTTT. Its protein is CASSLGTDTQYF.